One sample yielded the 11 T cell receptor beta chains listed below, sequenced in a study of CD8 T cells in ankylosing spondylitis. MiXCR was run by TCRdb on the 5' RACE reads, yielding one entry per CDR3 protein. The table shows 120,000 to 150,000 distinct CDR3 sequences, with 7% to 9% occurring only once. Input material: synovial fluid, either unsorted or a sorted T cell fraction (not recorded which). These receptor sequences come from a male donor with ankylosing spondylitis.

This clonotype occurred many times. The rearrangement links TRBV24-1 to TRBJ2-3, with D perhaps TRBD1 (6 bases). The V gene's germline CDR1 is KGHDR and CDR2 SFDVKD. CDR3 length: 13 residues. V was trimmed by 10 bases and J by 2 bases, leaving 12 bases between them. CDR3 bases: TGTGCCACTAGAGGGGGAAACACAGATACGCAGTATTTT. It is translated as CATRGGNTDTQYF.

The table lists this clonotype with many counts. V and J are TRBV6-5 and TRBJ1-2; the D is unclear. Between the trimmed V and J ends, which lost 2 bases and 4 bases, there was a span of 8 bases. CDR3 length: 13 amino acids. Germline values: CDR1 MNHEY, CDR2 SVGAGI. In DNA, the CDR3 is TGTGCCAGCAGTTACAGCAAGGCCTATGGCTACACCTTC. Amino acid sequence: CASSYSKAYGYTF.

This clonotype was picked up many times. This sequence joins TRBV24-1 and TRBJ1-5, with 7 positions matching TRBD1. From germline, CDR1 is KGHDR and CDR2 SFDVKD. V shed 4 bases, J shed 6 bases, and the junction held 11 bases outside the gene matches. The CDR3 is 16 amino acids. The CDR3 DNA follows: TGTGCCACCAGTGACCCTTCGACAGGGTATTTTCAGCCCCAGCATTTT. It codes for CATSDPSTGYFQPQHF.

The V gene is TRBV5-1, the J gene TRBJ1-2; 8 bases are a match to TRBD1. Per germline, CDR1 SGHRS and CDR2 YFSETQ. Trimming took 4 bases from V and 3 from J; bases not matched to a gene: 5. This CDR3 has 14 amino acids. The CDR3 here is CASSDPGQDYGYTF. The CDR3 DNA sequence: TGCGCCAGCAGCGACCCGGGACAGGACTATGGCTACACCTTC.

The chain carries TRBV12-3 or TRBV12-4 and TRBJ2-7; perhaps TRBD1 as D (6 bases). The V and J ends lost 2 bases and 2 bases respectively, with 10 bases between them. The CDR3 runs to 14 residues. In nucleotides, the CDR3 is TGTGCCAGCAGTTTACACAGGGCTCCCTACGAGCAGTACTTC. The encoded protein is CASSLHRAPYEQYF.

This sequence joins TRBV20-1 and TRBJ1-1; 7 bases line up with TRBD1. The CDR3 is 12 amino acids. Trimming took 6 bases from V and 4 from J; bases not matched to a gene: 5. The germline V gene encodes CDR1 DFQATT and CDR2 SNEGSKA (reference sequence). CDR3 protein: CSAMTGSTEAFF. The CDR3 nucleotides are TGCAGTGCGATGACAGGGTCCACTGAAGCTTTCTTT.

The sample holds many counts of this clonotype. CDR3 DNA: TGTGCCAGCAGCCTCTCGGACCGCGTGGCTTTCTTT. This sequence encodes CASSLSDRVAFF. V gene TRBV11-2 combines with J gene TRBJ1-1; D gene unclear. Germline loops: CDR1 SGHAT, CDR2 FQNNGV. Trimming removed 5 bases from V and 11 bases from J, with 15 bases in between. CDR3 length: 12 residues.

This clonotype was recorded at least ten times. The CDR3 spells CASSQGGRGDTDIQYF. DNA of the CDR3: TGCGCCAGCAGCCAAGGCGGGCGTGGGGATACAGACATTCAGTACTTC. The chain combines TRBV4-1 with TRBJ2-4; TRBD2 is a possible D gene (5 bases). This CDR3 comprises 16 residues. Germline V gene data show CDR1 as MGHRA and CDR2 as YSYEKL. V was trimmed by 1 base and J by 8 bases, leaving 18 bases between them.

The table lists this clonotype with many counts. The CDR3 DNA reads TGCAGTGCTGACAGGGGGCCGGACTATGGCTACACCTTC. Translated, it gives CSADRGPDYGYTF. The chain has TRBV20-1 and TRBJ1-2; the match to TRBD1 covers 10 bases. Germline V lookup: CDR1 DFQATT, CDR2 SNEGSKA (reference sequence). V lost 5 bases and J lost 3; bases outside the gene matches: 3. The CDR3 has 13 residues.

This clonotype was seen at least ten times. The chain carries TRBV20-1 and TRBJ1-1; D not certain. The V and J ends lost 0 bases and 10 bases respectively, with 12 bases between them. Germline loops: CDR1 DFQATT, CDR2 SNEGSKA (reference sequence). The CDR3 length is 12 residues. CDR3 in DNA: TGCAGTGCTAGAGATGGGAGGGTGGGAGCTTTCTTT. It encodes CSARDGRVGAFF.

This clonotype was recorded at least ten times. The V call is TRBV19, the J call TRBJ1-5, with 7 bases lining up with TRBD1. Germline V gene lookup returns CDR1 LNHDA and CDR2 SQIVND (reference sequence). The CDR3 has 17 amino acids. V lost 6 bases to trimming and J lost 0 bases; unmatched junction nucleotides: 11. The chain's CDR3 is CASSPIRGDSSNQPQHF. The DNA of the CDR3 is TGTGCCAGTAGCCCGATTCGGGGGGACAGTAGCAATCAGCCCCAGCATTTT.